This passage covers 7 T cell receptor beta chains from one sample sequenced in a study of molecular identifiers for immune sequencing clone quantification. MiXCR was run by TCRdb on the PCR reads, yielding one entry per CDR3 protein. The data contain roughly 320,000 distinct CDR3 sequences, about 21% of them singletons. Sample: naive CD8+ T cells from blood, with Jurkat cell RNA spiked in. The subset here: FACS-sorted CD8+CD4-CCR7+CD45RA+ naive T cells. These TCRs come from a human donor in good health. Some libraries in this study had Jurkat cell RNA spiked in.

This clonotype showed up many times. The V gene is TRBV13, the J gene TRBJ2-3; 8 nucleotides align to TRBD2. The CDR3 runs to 15 residues. With 2 bases clipped from V and 3 bases from J, the junction kept 4 bases outside the gene matches. Germline assignment: CDR1 PRHDT and CDR2 FYEKMQ (reference sequence). The CDR3 here is CASSLNSGGTDTQYF. The CDR3 region has the DNA TGTGCCAGCAGCTTAAATTCGGGGGGGACAGATACGCAGTATTTT.

The table lists this clonotype with a few counts. An end of the junction differs from the germline gene, which may be a read error. The chain is built from TRBV4-2 and TRBJ2-7; D is perhaps TRBD2 (6 bases). Germline CDR1 and CDR2: LGHNA and YNFKEQ. The CDR3 is 17 residues long. The CDR3 sequence is CASSQGRDFKSSYGQYF. CDR3 sequence (DNA): TGTGCCAGCAGCCAGGGAAGGGACTTCAAAAGCTCCTACGGGCAGTACTTC.

In this sample, this clonotype turned up many times. The chain carries TRBV4-3 and TRBJ2-7; the match to TRBD2 covers 10 bases. The CDR3 runs to 15 residues. V trimming: 0 bases; J trimming: 6 bases; junction bases outside the gene matches: 5. CDR1 and CDR2 (germline): LGHNA, YSLEER. The CDR3 coding sequence is TGCGCCAGCAGCCAAGATCAACTAGCGGGGACCGAGCAGTACTTC. Encoded protein: CASSQDQLAGTEQYF.

This clonotype appeared many times. The DNA for the CDR3 is TGTGCCAGCAGCTTAATCCCGGGAGGGCCTGGGAATGAGCAGTTCTTC. This codes for CASSLIPGGPGNEQFF. This chain joins TRBV7-3 and TRBJ2-1; 8 nucleotides line up with TRBD2. Germline CDR1 and CDR2: SGHTA and FQGTGA. The CDR3 runs 16 residues. Trimming at V came to 1 base and at J to 7 bases, leaving 9 bases not matched to a gene.

This clonotype has at least ten counts. V gene TRBV25-1 combines with J gene TRBJ1-1; D may be TRBD1 (5 bases). Germline CDR1 is MGHDK and CDR2 is SYGVNS. Trimming removed 0 bases from V and 4 bases from J, with 15 bases in between. CDR3 size: 16 residues. The CDR3 reads CASSEYGSGGGTEAFF. CDR3 DNA sequence: TGTGCCAGCAGTGAATATGGGTCGGGGGGAGGCACTGAAGCTTTCTTT.

There are many counts of this clonotype. The rearrangement links TRBV6-2 or TRBV6-3 to TRBJ2-7; D not certain. This CDR3 is built from 11 residues. Germline V gene lookup returns CDR1 MNHEY and CDR2 SVGEGT. Trimming took 7 bases from V and 7 from J, leaving 11 bases between them. The CDR3 here is CASTNWPEQYF. CDR3 in DNA: TGTGCCAGCACTAACTGGCCGGAGCAGTACTTC.

This clonotype showed up many times. The chain employs TRBV6-6 and TRBJ2-1; no clear D gene. This CDR3 has 14 amino acids. Germline V gene sequence: CDR1 MNHNY, CDR2 SVGAGI (reference sequence). V lost 8 bases and J 7 bases, leaving 18 bases between the germline ends. DNA of the CDR3: TGTGCCAGCTCATCGGGTATTTGGGAAAATGAGCAGTTCTTC. Translation: CASSSGIWENEQFF.